Below are 27 T cell receptor beta chains sequenced from a single sample in a study of early T cells in non-severe SARS-CoV-2 infection. TCRdb passed the 5' RACE reads through MiXCR, listing each CDR3 protein once. The sample lists approximately 18,000 distinct CDR3 sequences, approximately 4.8% occurring once. The specimen sequenced was whole blood. These receptors all come from an adult who was a healthcare worker with PCR-confirmed SARS-CoV-2 infection or an uninfected control (not recorded which).

This clonotype qualifies as medium-sized. The gene calls are TRBV7-9 and TRBJ2-1; TRBD2 matches 15 bases. Germline trimming cut 6 bases from V and 3 bases from J; bases unmatched to any gene: 12. The CDR3 sequence is 19 residues long. CDR1 is SEHNR and CDR2 is FQNEAQ in the germline V gene (reference sequence). The CDR3 region has the DNA TGTGCCAGCAGACCTGGACTAGCGGGAGGGCTGGGGGGCTACAATGAGCAGTTCTTC. As protein: CASRPGLAGGLGGYNEQFF.

Concerning this clonotype itself: Possible read error: a much larger clone is one base away. The rearrangement links TRBV6-1 to TRBJ2-4; D assignment may be TRBD1 or TRBD2 (5 bases each). This CDR3 is 14 amino acids long. Trimming pared 6 bases from V and 5 bases from J, leaving 14 bases between. CDR1 MNHNS and CDR2 SASEGT come from the germline V gene. CDR3 DNA sequence: TGTGCCAGCAGCCGGGACGGCTCCGAAAACATTCAGTACTTC. As protein: CASSRDGSENIQYF.

Many counts were recorded for this clonotype. This chain links TRBV5-1 with TRBJ2-1, with 9 nucleotides matching TRBD2. The trim removed 0 bases at V and 4 bases at J, leaving 5 bases unmatched. This CDR3 comprises 16 residues. The germline V gene has CDR1 SGHRS and CDR2 YFSETQ. The DNA for the CDR3 is TGCGCCAGCAGCTTGGATGGCGGGAGGGGATACAATGAGCAGTTCTTC. Protein sequence: CASSLDGGRGYNEQFF.

This clonotype was detected a few times. The rearrangement uses TRBV19 and TRBJ1-5; a weak D match, TRBD1 (6 bases). The CDR3 is 15 amino acids. Trimming stripped 6 bases from V and 0 bases from J, with 12 bases between. Germline V gene lookup returns CDR1 LNHDA and CDR2 SQIVND (reference sequence). In nucleotides, the CDR3 is TGTGCCAGTAGGCCGCAGGGGTATAGCAATCAGCCCCAGCATTTT. It yields the protein CASRPQGYSNQPQHF.

This clonotype is categorized as medium-sized. The chain couples TRBV7-8 to TRBJ1-5, with D unclear. The CDR3 runs to 13 residues. CDR1 is SGHVS and CDR2 is FQNEAQ in the germline V gene. V shed 1 base and J shed 9 bases, with 10 bases lying between them. This CDR3 is CASSLEGGGPQHF. The CDR3, as DNA: TGTGCCAGCAGCTTAGAGGGCGGAGGGCCCCAGCATTTT.

The table lists this clonotype with a few counts. The rearrangement uses TRBV12-3 or TRBV12-4 and TRBJ2-6, with D tentatively TRBD1 (6 bases). Trimming removed 6 bases at V and 4 bases at J, with 13 bases between. CDR3 length equals 15 residues. CDR3 residues: CASRTTGTGANVLTF. The CDR3 DNA reads as TGTGCCAGCAGAACTACAGGGACCGGGGCCAACGTCCTGACTTTC.

Judged by abundance, this clonotype is medium-sized. This chain uses TRBV7-2 with TRBJ2-7, with a possible D match to TRBD1 (6 bases). The germline V gene has CDR1 SGHTA and CDR2 FQGNSA. V was cut by 5 bases and J by 3 bases, with 17 bases left in between. The CDR3 runs to 15 residues. CDR3 sequence reads: CASSPGTTEFYEQYV. The CDR3 DNA reads as TGTGCCAGCAGCCCCGGGACAACTGAGTTCTACGAGCAGTACGTC.

This clonotype was seen ten or more times. For the CDR3, the DNA is TGTGCCAGCAGCTTAGCCCGTGTAGCGCTAGGGGGCAATGAGCAGTTCTTC. It codes for CASSLARVALGGNEQFF. The rearrangement links TRBV7-9 to TRBJ2-1, with D maybe TRBD1 (6 bases). The CDR3 loop spans 17 amino acids. The germline V gene has CDR1 SEHNR and CDR2 FQNEAQ (reference sequence). The ends were cut back, 0 bases at V and 6 bases at J, with 18 bases in the middle.

This clonotype was detected many times. The rearrangement uses TRBV7-9 and TRBJ2-1; 12 bases map to TRBD1. Germline assignment: CDR1 SEHNR and CDR2 FQNEAQ (reference sequence). With 4 bases clipped from V and 5 bases from J, the junction kept 3 bases outside the gene matches. The CDR3 has 15 residues. The CDR3: CASSWGQGADNEQFF. DNA for the CDR3: TGTGCCAGCAGCTGGGGACAGGGGGCGGACAATGAGCAGTTCTTC.

The chain is built from TRBV21-1 and TRBJ2-3. TRBV21-1 is labeled a pseudogene. The CDR3 is 14 residues long. CDR3 in DNA: TGTGCCAGCAGCAAAGAGAGTCAGCCAGATACGCAGTATTTT. Its translation: CASSKESQPDTQYF.

This sequence joins TRBV11-2 and TRBJ1-1, with a possible D match to TRBD1 (6 bases). Deletions cut 1 base from V and 5 bases from J, with 20 bases between. This CDR3 contains 17 residues. Germline V gives CDR1 SGHAT, CDR2 FQNNGV. CDR3 DNA: TGTGCCAGCAGCTTAGCGCCACGGGGGCCTCCGGGGACTGAAGCTTTCTTT. It is translated as CASSLAPRGPPGTEAFF.

This clonotype was detected ten times or more. J is TRBJ2-4 and V is TRBV28; D remains unclear. There are 13 residues in the CDR3. Per the germline V gene, CDR1 is MDHEN and CDR2 is SYDVKM. Trimming shortened V by 7 bases and J by 5 bases, and 12 bases separated the two germline ends. Here the CDR3 reads CASIYPAENIQYF. Written as DNA, the CDR3 is TGTGCCAGCATCTACCCAGCAGAAAACATTCAGTACTTC. Full variable domain (rest looked up from reference TRBV28 and TRBJ2-4): DVKVTQSSRYLVKRTGEKVFLECVQDMDHENMFWYRQDPGLGLRLIYFSYDVKMKEKGDIPEGYSVSREKKERFSLILESASTNQTSMYLCASIYPAENIQYFGAGTRLSVL.

By sample share, this clonotype is medium-sized. The chain links TRBV5-4 to TRBJ2-3, with TRBD2 identical over 12 bases. CDR1 is SGHNT and CDR2 is YYREEE in the germline V gene (reference sequence). V lost 4 bases, J lost 4 bases, and 7 bases stayed unmatched. The CDR3 loop spans 16 amino acids. The CDR3 sequence: CASSNGLAGLSDTQYF. CDR3 nucleotides: TGTGCCAGCAGCAATGGACTAGCGGGACTTTCAGATACGCAGTATTTT.

This clonotype was recorded a few times. The chain joins TRBV6-1 to TRBJ2-7; D possibly corresponds to TRBD1 (5 bases). V was cut by 10 bases and J by 0 bases, with 10 bases left in between. Germline assignment: CDR1 MNHNS and CDR2 SASEGT. The CDR3 consists of 12 residues. The CDR3 nucleotides are TGTGCCACTACAGGTTCCTCCTACGAGCAGTACTTC. This gives the protein CATTGSSYEQYF.

This clonotype was seen ten or more times. This rearrangement joins TRBV4-3 to TRBJ2-1; D possibly corresponds to TRBD2 (5 bases). CDR3 length equals 15 residues. Germline V gene sequence: CDR1 LGHNA, CDR2 YSLEER. V lost 4 bases and J lost 4, with 14 bases in between. The CDR3 loop is CASSPFLLAYNEQFF. CDR3 nucleotide sequence: TGCGCCAGCAGCCCCTTCCTTTTAGCGTACAATGAGCAGTTCTTC.

This clonotype has at least ten counts. A read error may produce the germline difference seen at one junction end. The chain couples TRBV7-9 to TRBJ2-1; perhaps TRBD1 as D (5 bases). The CDR3 is made up of 13 amino acids. The germline CDR1 and CDR2 sequences are SEHNR and FQNEAQ (reference sequence). In nucleotides, the CDR3 is TGTGCCAGCAGCTCAGGGATCTACAATGAACAGTTCTTC. Protein product: CASSSGIYNEQFF.

This clonotype appeared many times. This chain uses TRBV11-2 with TRBJ2-1; D remains unclear. Germline CDR1 SGHAT, CDR2 FQNNGV. Trimming removed 1 base at V and 1 base at J, with 11 bases between. This CDR3 is built from 16 residues. The CDR3 sequence is CASSLAPHGSYNEQFF. As DNA, the CDR3 is TGTGCCAGCAGCTTAGCGCCTCATGGATCCTACAATGAGCAGTTCTTC.

This clonotype was seen many times. This chain links TRBV29-1 with TRBJ2-1; D unclear. V dropped 7 bases and J dropped 6 bases, with 19 bases sitting between them. Germline V CDR1 and CDR2: SQVTM, ANQGSEA. CDR3 size: 14 residues. This CDR3 is CSAKDSQFPNEQFF. The CDR3 coding sequence is TGCAGCGCCAAAGATAGTCAATTCCCCAATGAGCAGTTCTTC.

In its sample, this clonotype is medium-sized. The J gene is TRBJ1-2, the V gene TRBV12-3 or TRBV12-4; D might be TRBD1 (5 bases). Trimming pared 5 bases from V and 4 bases from J, leaving 14 bases between. The CDR3 runs to 14 residues. CDR3 nucleotides: TGTGCCAGCAGTAGGCTCGGGGCCGGCTATGGCTACACCTTC. This encodes CASSRLGAGYGYTF.

At least ten counts were recorded for this clonotype. This rearrangement joins TRBV7-6 to TRBJ2-1; 9 bases are shared with TRBD2. Per germline, CDR1 SGHVS and CDR2 FNYEAQ. This CDR3 contains 17 residues. Trimming took 2 bases from V and 4 from J; bases not matched to a gene: 9. The CDR3 loop reads CASSLSRAGGIYNEQFF. The CDR3 DNA reads as TGTGCCAGCAGCTTAAGTCGAGCGGGAGGCATATACAATGAGCAGTTCTTC.

This clonotype was found many times. The gene calls are TRBV2 and TRBJ1-1; D is perhaps TRBD1 (6 bases). Deletions cut 1 base from V and 10 bases from J, with 7 bases between. The CDR3 is 11 amino acids. Germline loops: CDR1 SNHLY, CDR2 FYNNEI. Here the CDR3 DNA reads TGTGCCAGCAGTGAAGGCAGGGGAGCTTTCTTT. Translating gives CASSEGRGAFF. The whole variable domain, filled in from reference TRBV2 and TRBJ1-1, reads EPEVTQTPSHQVTQMGQEVILRCVPISNHLYFYWYRQILGQKVEFLVSFYNNEISEKSEIFDDQFSVERPDGSNFTLKIRSTKLEDSAMYFCASSEGRGAFFGQGTRLTVV.

This clonotype was recorded many times. This chain joins TRBV20-1 and TRBJ2-7, with a weak D call TRBD1 (6 bases). Germline values: CDR1 DFQATT, CDR2 SNEGSKA (reference sequence). CDR3 length: 14 amino acids. V shed 3 bases and J shed 2 bases, with 14 bases lying between them. The CDR3 region has the DNA TGCAGTGCTAGCAGGGACATCCCTACCTACGAGCAGTACTTC. It codes for CSASRDIPTYEQYF.

This clonotype showed up many times. V usage is TRBV5-1 and J usage is TRBJ2-5, with D possibly being TRBD2 (5 bases). Trimming cost V 3 bases and J 0 bases, with 9 bases left between them. Germline assignment: CDR1 SGHRS and CDR2 YFSETQ. The CDR3 totals 14 residues. The CDR3 DNA reads as TGCGCCAGCAGCTGGACTGGGTACCAAGAGACCCAGTACTTC. Protein product: CASSWTGYQETQYF. The complete variable domain, with remaining parts taken from reference TRBV5-1 and TRBJ2-5, reads KAGVTQTPRYLIKTRGQQVTLSCSPISGHRSVSWYQQTPGQGLQFLFEYFSETQRNKGNFPGRFSGRQFSNSRSEMNVSTLELGDSALYLCASSWTGYQETQYFGPGTRLLVL.

This chain joins TRBV6-5 and TRBJ1-2; D is unclear. V dropped 10 bases and J dropped 1 base, with 7 bases sitting between them. This CDR3 has 11 amino acids. The germline CDR1 and CDR2 sequences are MNHEY and SVGAGI. The CDR3 sequence is CATEDNYGYTF. The CDR3 DNA sequence: TGTGCCACGGAGGATAACTATGGCTACACCTTC.

This clonotype was found many times. The genes are TRBV12-3 or TRBV12-4 and TRBJ1-1; 8 bases line up with TRBD1. The CDR3 extends over 14 amino acids. V dropped 5 bases and J dropped 10; count of bases not matched to a gene: 12. The CDR3 reads CASSVRDRIPAAFF. For the CDR3, the DNA is TGTGCCAGCAGTGTCCGGGACAGGATCCCTGCAGCTTTCTTT.

This clonotype came up many times. J is TRBJ2-7 and V is TRBV4-2, with 7 bases lining up with TRBD1. V lost 0 bases, J lost 4 bases, and 6 bases stayed unmatched. The CDR3 runs to 15 residues. The germline V gene encodes CDR1 LGHNA and CDR2 YNFKEQ. The CDR3 sequence: CASSQEGYRGYEQYF. In nucleotides, the CDR3 is TGTGCCAGCAGCCAAGAGGGATACAGGGGATACGAGCAGTACTTC.

By proportion, this clonotype is medium-sized (0.01 to 0.1%). V and J are TRBV20-1 and TRBJ2-7; tentative D call: TRBD2 (5 bases). The germline gives CDR1 DFQATT, CDR2 SNEGSKA (reference sequence). CDR3 length equals 14 residues. Trimming shortened V by 0 bases and J by 3 bases, and 12 bases separated the two germline ends. CDR3 in DNA: TGCAGTGCTAGAGATTACGCGGGCCACTACGAGCAGTACTTC. Its protein is CSARDYAGHYEQYF.